This entry lists 26 T cell receptor beta chains sequenced from one sample in a study of T cells in Graves' hyperthyroidism and ophthalmopathy. Amplified regions were TCR beta CDR3 sequences from RNA transcripts. The study used the HTBI primer set for a first-round RT-PCR of the TCR CDR3. Each CDR3 protein gets one entry after TCRdb re-called the multiplex PCR reads with MiXCR. The data show approximately 330,000 distinct CDR3 sequences, 21% seen once. The sample comprised blood. The receptors originated from a woman aged 50 to 65 with Graves' hyperthyroidism.

This clonotype was recorded at least ten times. The chain joins TRBV10-3 to TRBJ2-3; TRBD1 aligns across 10 bases. Looked up from germline, CDR1 is ENHRY and CDR2 is SYGVKD. The length of the CDR3 is 14 residues. The ends lost 10 bases at V and 1 base at J; junction bases unmatched: 5. The CDR3, as DNA: TGTGCCACAAGGACAGGGGGTGGCACAGATACGCAGTATTTT. This translates into CATRTGGGTDTQYF.

Many counts were recorded for this clonotype. V and J are TRBV9 and TRBJ2-3; a weak D match, TRBD2 (5 bases). The CDR3 extends over 17 amino acids. Germline V CDR1 and CDR2: SGDLS, YYNGEE. Trimming stripped 0 bases from V and 1 base from J, with 15 bases between. For the CDR3, the DNA is TGTGCCAGCAGCGTAGGGACTTCAGGACTCGGCACAGATACGCAGTATTTT. This translates into CASSVGTSGLGTDTQYF. Full variable domain (remainder filled in from reference TRBV9 and TRBJ2-3): DSGVTQTPKHLITATGQRVTLRCSPRSGDLSVYWYQQSLDQGLQFLIQYYNGEERAKGNILERFSAQQFPDLHSELNLSSLELGDSALYFCASSVGTSGLGTDTQYFGPGTRLTVL.

This chain connects TRBV20-1 to TRBJ2-1, with TRBD2 identical over 7 bases. In germline, CDR1 is DFQATT, CDR2 SNEGSKA (reference sequence). After removal of 7 bases from V and 2 bases from J, the junction contained 2 bases not matched to a gene. The CDR3 is made up of 12 amino acids. The CDR3 loop is CSERGTYNEQFF. CDR3 DNA: TGCAGTGAGCGGGGAACCTACAATGAGCAGTTCTTC.

This clonotype was found a few times. The chain uses TRBV4-1 and TRBJ1-4; 12 nucleotides agree with TRBD1. The CDR3 loop spans 20 amino acids. CDR1 MGHRA and CDR2 YSYEKL come from the germline V gene. Germline trimming cut 2 bases from V and 1 base from J; bases unmatched to any gene: 11. The CDR3 sequence is CASSQPPGTGGLLTNEKLFF. DNA of the CDR3: TGCGCCAGCAGCCAACCCCCCGGGACAGGGGGCCTCTTAACTAATGAAAAACTGTTTTTT.

This clonotype was counted at least ten times. This sequence joins TRBV11-2 and TRBJ2-3, with D perhaps TRBD2 (6 bases). The CDR3 has 15 residues. Looked up from germline, CDR1 is SGHAT and CDR2 is FQNNGV. Deletions cut 8 bases from V and 0 bases from J, with 15 bases between. In DNA form, the CDR3 reads TGTGCCAGCGTACCGGAGGGACGAAGCACAGATACGCAGTATTTT. It encodes CASVPEGRSTDTQYF.

This clonotype has ten or more counts. The genes are TRBV6-1 and TRBJ2-7; D might be TRBD2 (7 bases). V was cut by 7 bases and J by 0 bases, with 25 bases left in between. CDR3 size: 18 residues. Germline V gene data show CDR1 as MNHNS and CDR2 as SASEGT. The CDR3 bases are TGTGCCAGCACCTCTAAGTCTGAGGGGGGGCAGAGCTCCTACGAGCAGTACTTC. It codes for CASTSKSEGGQSSYEQYF.

This clonotype was picked up a small number of times. This rearrangement joins TRBV29-1 to TRBJ2-7, with TRBD2 identical over 8 bases. V gave up 1 base and J gave up 6 bases; unmatched junction bases: 2. The CDR3 is made up of 12 amino acids. Germline V gives CDR1 SQVTM, CDR2 ANQGSEA. Here the CDR3 reads CSVEAGGREQYF. The CDR3, as DNA: TGCAGCGTTGAAGCGGGGGGGCGCGAGCAGTACTTC.

Only a few counts were recorded for this clonotype. The chain uses TRBV7-8 and TRBJ1-5; 8 bases match TRBD1. CDR1 and CDR2 from the germline V gene are SGHVS and FQNEAQ. The CDR3 runs to 15 residues. V shed 4 bases, J shed 11 bases, and the junction held 13 bases outside the gene matches. CDR3 amino acids: CASSSGNRGGLAQHF. The CDR3 nucleotides are TGTGCCAGCAGCTCCGGGAACAGGGGGGGATTAGCCCAGCATTTT.

The chain recombines TRBV7-9 with TRBJ2-7; 12 bases map to TRBD2. The CDR3 extends over 18 amino acids. V gave up 5 bases and J gave up 0 bases; unmatched junction bases: 11. Germline V gene data show CDR1 as SEHNR and CDR2 as FQNEAQ (reference sequence). This CDR3 is CASSPSKGGLAGSYEQYF. CDR3 DNA sequence: TGTGCCAGCAGCCCAAGCAAGGGGGGACTAGCGGGCTCCTACGAGCAGTACTTC.

The chain is built from TRBV10-3 and TRBJ1-4, with 10 positions matching TRBD1. The CDR3 is made up of 14 amino acids. Losses at the gene ends were 10 bases for V and 2 bases for J; bases not matched to a gene: 4. The germline CDR1 and CDR2 sequences are ENHRY and SYGVKD. CDR3 DNA: TGTGCCACCGGGACAGGGGTTACTAATGAAAAACTGTTTTTT. It specifies CATGTGVTNEKLFF.

In its sample, this clonotype was seen many times. The chain employs TRBV20-1 and TRBJ1-5; 8 positions agree with TRBD1. The CDR3 contains 15 residues. J was trimmed by 0 bases and V by 3 bases; bases with no gene match: 4. Germline assignment: CDR1 DFQATT and CDR2 SNEGSKA (reference sequence). CDR3 coding DNA: TGCAGTGCTAGGGGACAGGTCCCTAGCAATCAGCCCCAGCATTTT. As protein: CSARGQVPSNQPQHF.

This clonotype was found many times. V gene TRBV5-1 combines with J gene TRBJ2-3, with 10 bases identical to TRBD1. Germline V gene lookup returns CDR1 SGHRS and CDR2 YFSETQ. CDR3 size: 15 residues. V shed 4 bases and J 1 base; nucleotides not matched to a gene: 3. DNA of the CDR3: TGCGCCAGCAGCGTGGGGACAGGGGGCACAGATACGCAGTATTTT. As protein: CASSVGTGGTDTQYF.

This chain connects TRBV6-1 to TRBJ1-1, with a possible D match to TRBD1 (5 bases). V was shortened by 8 bases and J by 2 bases, with 15 bases between the two germline ends. This CDR3 region has 14 residues. Germline-derived CDR1 and CDR2 are MNHNS and SASEGT. Here the CDR3 reads CASRRGRKNTEAFF. In nucleotides, the CDR3 is TGTGCCAGCCGCCGGGGACGGAAAAACACTGAAGCTTTCTTT.

This clonotype was recorded many times. V and J are TRBV11-2 and TRBJ2-1; D is ambiguous. Trimming left V 4 bases short and J 0 bases short, with 10 bases between. CDR1 SGHAT and CDR2 FQNNGV come from the germline V gene. The CDR3 loop spans 15 amino acids. The CDR3 DNA is TGTGCCAGCAGCTCAGATGGGATCTCCTACAATGAGCAGTTCTTC. Amino acids: CASSSDGISYNEQFF.

The gene calls are TRBV6-2 or TRBV6-3 and TRBJ2-2; 8 nucleotides align to TRBD2. Germline CDR1 and CDR2: MNHEY and SVGEGT. Unmatched junction bases numbered 9, after V lost 10 bases and J lost 2 bases. This CDR3 has 15 amino acids. The CDR3 DNA sequence: TGTGCCACCCGGGAGGGGGGGCTCAACACCGGGGAGCTGTTTTTT. Amino acid sequence: CATREGGLNTGELFF.

This clonotype was detected ten times or more. The chain couples TRBV7-9 to TRBJ1-2, with TRBD1 as a possible D gene (5 bases). The germline V and J ends were trimmed by 7 bases and 4 bases, with 19 bases remaining between them. The CDR3 totals 15 residues. Per the germline V gene, CDR1 is SEHNR and CDR2 is FQNEAQ (reference sequence). The CDR3 protein is CASTPLGGGVYGYTF. The CDR3 nucleotides read TGTGCCAGCACCCCCCTTGGGGGAGGGGTCTATGGCTACACCTTC.

This clonotype has at least ten counts. The rearrangement links TRBV6-2 or TRBV6-3 to TRBJ2-5; perhaps TRBD2 as D (6 bases). The CDR3 is 14 amino acids. Germline CDR1 and CDR2: MNHEY and SVGEGT. V lost 2 bases to trimming and J lost 1 base, with 8 bases between them. The CDR3 here is CASSYGTSQETQYF. In DNA, the CDR3 is TGTGCCAGCAGTTACGGGACTTCCCAAGAGACCCAGTACTTC.

V is TRBV5-1 and J is TRBJ2-3; D call uncertain. CDR1 is SGHRS, CDR2 YFSETQ, per germline. The CDR3 is made up of 12 amino acids. V lost 4 bases to trimming and J lost 4 bases, with 7 bases between them. In DNA form, the CDR3 reads TGCGCCAGCAGCCGACAATCAGATACGCAGTATTTT. Residues: CASSRQSDTQYF.

This clonotype was counted at least ten times. The chain recombines TRBV7-9 with TRBJ1-2; D is unclear. V was pared by 0 bases and J by 8 bases, with 13 bases between. CDR1 SEHNR and CDR2 FQNEAQ come from the germline V gene (reference sequence). The CDR3 contains 14 residues. The CDR3 sequence is CASSLASGEGGYTF. The CDR3 bases are TGTGCCAGCAGCTTAGCTTCCGGTGAGGGCGGCTACACCTTC.

This clonotype was found a few times. The rearrangement uses TRBV6-2 or TRBV6-3 and TRBJ2-6, with 11 positions matching TRBD2. J was trimmed by 0 bases and V by 0 bases; bases with no gene match: 7. CDR1 is MNHEY and CDR2 is SVGEGT in the germline V gene. This CDR3 contains 20 residues. CDR3 sequence reads: CASSYSRLAGGLSGANVLTF. Here the CDR3 DNA reads TGTGCCAGCAGTTACTCTCGGCTAGCGGGGGGCCTCTCTGGGGCCAACGTCCTGACTTTC.

This clonotype occurred many times. The rearrangement links TRBV11-1 to TRBJ2-5; D gene ambiguous. Trimming left V 1 base short and J 5 bases short, with 11 bases between. This CDR3 is built from 14 residues. Germline loops: CDR1 SGHAT, CDR2 FQDESV (reference sequence). The CDR3, as DNA: TGTGCCAGCAGCTTAGAATGGTCCCGGGAGACCCAGTACTTC. This sequence encodes CASSLEWSRETQYF.

The rearrangement uses TRBV10-1 and TRBJ1-4; D might be TRBD1 (6 bases). The germline V gene encodes CDR1 WNHNN and CDR2 SYGVQD (reference sequence). The CDR3 spans 16 residues. V lost 6 bases and J 4 bases, leaving 18 bases between the germline ends. The chain's CDR3 is CASRSPPRGFNEKLFF. In nucleotides, the CDR3 is TGCGCCAGCAGGTCCCCCCCCAGGGGATTTAATGAAAAACTGTTTTTT.

Concerning this clonotype itself: In this CDR3 the conserved last residue, phenylalanine or tryptophan, is missing, so a read error is likely. The gene calls are TRBV28 and TRBJ1-2; TRBD1 matches at 7 bases. CDR1 is MDHEN and CDR2 is SYDVKM in the germline V gene. V lost 2 bases, J lost 2 bases, and 2 bases stayed unmatched. CDR3 length: 14 amino acids. CDR3 bases: TGTGCCAGCAGTTTAAAGGGACAGAACTATGGCTACACCATC. Translation gives CASSLKGQNYGYTI.

This clonotype was counted ten times or more. The V gene is TRBV5-6, the J gene TRBJ2-3; no firm D call. CDR1 and CDR2 (germline): SGHDT, YYEEEE. The CDR3 contains 13 residues. V lost 0 bases to trimming and J lost 4 bases, with 6 bases between them. CDR3 nucleotides: TGTGCCAGCAGCTTGGATTGGGCAGATACGCAGTATTTT. It codes for CASSLDWADTQYF. Looking up the rest from reference TRBV5-6 and TRBJ2-3 gives the full variable domain: DAGVTQSPTHLIKTRGQQVTLRCSPKSGHDTVSWYQQALGQGPQFIFQYYEEEERQRGNFPDRFSGHQFPNYSSELNVNALLLGDSALYLCASSLDWADTQYFGPGTRLTVL.

The genes are TRBV5-1 and TRBJ1-1; 12 positions agree with TRBD1. The trim removed 4 bases at V and 6 bases at J, leaving 10 bases unmatched. This CDR3 is 16 amino acids long. Germline V gene data show CDR1 as SGHRS and CDR2 as YFSETQ. CDR3 in amino acids: CASSEGQGADSAEAFF. CDR3 DNA: TGCGCCAGCAGCGAGGGACAGGGGGCTGATTCGGCTGAAGCTTTCTTT.

This clonotype was detected many times. CDR3 loop: CSARDWREGLSDTQYF. CDR3 bases: TGCAGTGCTAGAGATTGGCGGGAGGGCCTGAGTGATACGCAGTATTTT. The rearrangement uses TRBV20-1 and TRBJ2-3; 9 bases map to TRBD2. From germline, CDR1 is DFQATT and CDR2 SNEGSKA (reference sequence). The length of the CDR3 is 16 residues. V shed 0 bases and J 6 bases; nucleotides not matched to a gene: 10.